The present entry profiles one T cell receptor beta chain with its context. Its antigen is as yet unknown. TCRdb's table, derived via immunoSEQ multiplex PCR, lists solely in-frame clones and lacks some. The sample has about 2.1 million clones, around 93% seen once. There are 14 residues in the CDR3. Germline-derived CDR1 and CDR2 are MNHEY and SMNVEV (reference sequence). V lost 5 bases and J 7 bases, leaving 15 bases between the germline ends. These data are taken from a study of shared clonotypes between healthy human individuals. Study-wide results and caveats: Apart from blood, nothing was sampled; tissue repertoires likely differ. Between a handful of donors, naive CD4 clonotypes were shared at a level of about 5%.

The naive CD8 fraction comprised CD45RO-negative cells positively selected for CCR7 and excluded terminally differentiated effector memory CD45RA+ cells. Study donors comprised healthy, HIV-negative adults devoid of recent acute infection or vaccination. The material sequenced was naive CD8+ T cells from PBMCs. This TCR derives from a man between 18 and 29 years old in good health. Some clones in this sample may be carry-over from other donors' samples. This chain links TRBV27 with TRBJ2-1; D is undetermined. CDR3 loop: CASSAERWVNEQFF. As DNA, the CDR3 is TGTGCCAGCAGTGCTGAGCGTTGGGTTAATGAGCAGTTCTTC.